A selection of T cell receptor beta chains follows, all from one sample in a study of OX40 agonist ivuxolimab in advanced cancers. The protocol was immunoSEQ multiplex PCR, while the TCRdb copy is restricted to in-frame clones and leaves out a portion. The table lists some 150,000 clones, 75% to 95% of them singletons. Specimen: CD4+ or CD8+ T cells sorted from blood, collected in a trial of the OX40 agonist ivuxolimab. The receptor source for this set is an adult with an advanced solid tumor such as melanoma, head and neck, liver or kidney cancer. CDR3s include the opening cysteine and the closing phenylalanine or tryptophan. The order of the fields is CDR3 length, clone size, J gene, V gene, CDR3 protein. Where a row states a size, it is once, few, many or the class of an expanded clone; other rows omit it.

cdr3_length: 11
clone_size: once
j_call: TRBJ1-1
v_call: TRBV2
cdr3_aa: CAGDGFTEAFF

cdr3_length: 14
clone_size: few
j_call: TRBJ2-7
v_call: TRBV10-3
cdr3_aa: CAISVGTSEYEQYF

cdr3_length: 12
clone_size: once
j_call: TRBJ2-5
v_call: TRBV29-1
cdr3_aa: CSAVRTQETQYF

cdr3_length: 16
clone_size: .
j_call: TRBJ2-7
v_call: TRBV5-1
cdr3_aa: CASSQTLSRDYEVQYF

cdr3_length: 13
clone_size: .
j_call: TRBJ2-7
v_call: TRBV18
cdr3_aa: CASSPPSGNEQYF

cdr3_length: 15
clone_size: .
j_call: TRBJ2-3
v_call: TRBV7-9
cdr3_aa: CASSFGQTDTDTQYF

cdr3_length: 14
clone_size: .
j_call: TRBJ2-1
v_call: TRBV7-9
cdr3_aa: CASTSGVPPNEQFF

cdr3_length: 14
clone_size: .
j_call: TRBJ2-2
v_call: TRBV27
cdr3_aa: CAISTSGNTGELFF

cdr3_length: 15
clone_size: .
j_call: TRBJ1-2
v_call: TRBV9
cdr3_aa: CASSVQRGTAGGYTF

cdr3_length: 16
clone_size: .
j_call: TRBJ1-4
v_call: TRBV28
cdr3_aa: CASSFPRGQGNEKLFF

cdr3_length: 15
clone_size: few
j_call: TRBJ2-3
v_call: TRBV23-1
cdr3_aa: CASTRREFGTDTQYF

cdr3_length: 13
clone_size: .
j_call: TRBJ2-2
v_call: TRBV4-1
cdr3_aa: CASSQERAGELFF

cdr3_length: 11
clone_size: .
j_call: TRBJ2-1
v_call: TRBV11-2
cdr3_aa: CASTLGLKQFF

cdr3_length: 15
clone_size: .
j_call: TRBJ2-7
v_call: TRBV7-2
cdr3_aa: CASSRPAGVGYEQYF

cdr3_length: 17
clone_size: .
j_call: TRBJ1-2
v_call: TRBV28
cdr3_aa: CASSQTGGFDGNYGYTF

cdr3_length: 12
clone_size: .
j_call: TRBJ1-5
v_call: TRBV19
cdr3_aa: CASSMRKGPQHF

cdr3_length: 14
clone_size: once
j_call: TRBJ1-2
v_call: TRBV11-3
cdr3_aa: CASSSDSGAGGYTF

cdr3_length: 15
clone_size: .
j_call: TRBJ1-5
v_call: TRBV28
cdr3_aa: CASSLGGADNQPQHF

cdr3_length: 16
clone_size: .
j_call: TRBJ1-5
v_call: TRBV7-2
cdr3_aa: CASSPPTRKSNQPQHF

cdr3_length: 15
clone_size: .
j_call: TRBJ1-1
v_call: TRBV18
cdr3_aa: CASSRPGKMNTEAFF

cdr3_length: 17
clone_size: .
j_call: TRBJ2-1
v_call: TRBV15
cdr3_aa: CATSRMIERELGDEQFF

cdr3_length: 13
clone_size: .
j_call: TRBJ2-5
v_call: TRBV27
cdr3_aa: CASSPDDGETQYF

cdr3_length: 13
clone_size: .
j_call: TRBJ2-1
v_call: TRBV27
cdr3_aa: CASSPRREGEQFF

cdr3_length: 13
clone_size: .
j_call: TRBJ2-6
v_call: TRBV6-5
cdr3_aa: CASSFGGANVLTF

cdr3_length: 15
clone_size: .
j_call: TRBJ2-1
v_call: TRBV5-1
cdr3_aa: CASSLVAGGGNEQFF

cdr3_length: 13
clone_size: .
j_call: TRBJ2-7
v_call: TRBV28
cdr3_aa: CASKPDGPYEQYF

cdr3_length: 16
clone_size: .
j_call: TRBJ2-7
v_call: TRBV7-2
cdr3_aa: CASSLAGILNAHEQYF

cdr3_length: 15
clone_size: .
j_call: TRBJ1-5
v_call: TRBV19
cdr3_aa: CASRPGPLFNQPQHF

cdr3_length: 13
clone_size: .
j_call: TRBJ2-7
v_call: TRBV2
cdr3_aa: CASSEVSGNEQYF

cdr3_length: 15
clone_size: .
j_call: TRBJ2-7
v_call: TRBV5-1
cdr3_aa: CASSYQGGHYYEQYF

cdr3_length: 15
clone_size: .
j_call: TRBJ1-1
v_call: TRBV19
cdr3_aa: CASSTLGHMNTEAFF

cdr3_length: 14
clone_size: .
j_call: TRBJ1-5
v_call: TRBV6-1
cdr3_aa: CASSELPLNQPQHF

cdr3_length: 17
clone_size: once
j_call: TRBJ2-1
v_call: TRBV5-1
cdr3_aa: CASSTGVANSVYNEQFF

cdr3_length: 14
clone_size: .
j_call: TRBJ1-3
v_call: TRBV29-1
cdr3_aa: CSVEIFNSGNTIYF

cdr3_length: 16
clone_size: .
j_call: TRBJ1-4
v_call: TRBV4-2
cdr3_aa: CASSQDVGQGNEKLFF

cdr3_length: 14
clone_size: .
j_call: TRBJ1-5
v_call: TRBV2
cdr3_aa: CATQPDRTGQPQHF

cdr3_length: 13
clone_size: .
j_call: TRBJ2-7
v_call: TRBV7-9
cdr3_aa: CASSYGSGNEQYF

cdr3_length: 14
clone_size: .
j_call: TRBJ1-1
v_call: TRBV9
cdr3_aa: CASSVAGGDTEAFF